These 8 T cell receptor beta chains were sequenced from one sample in a study of T cells in Graves' hyperthyroidism and ophthalmopathy. From RNA transcripts, TCR beta CDR3 regions were amplified. The primer set for the first-round RT-PCR of the TCR CDR3 was HTBI. TCRdb itself ran the multiplex PCR reads through MiXCR, one entry per CDR3 protein. Of more than 350,000 distinct CDR3 sequences in the sample, approximately 18% were seen once. Input material: blood. The receptors stem from a woman in her 30s with Graves' hyperthyroidism that later progressed to Graves' ophthalmopathy.

Turning to this clonotype: One junction end does not reproduce the germline sequence, and a read error may be involved. V usage is TRBV10-3 and J usage is TRBJ1-5; possibly TRBD1 for D (5 bases). CDR3 length: 19 residues. Germline V gene data show CDR1 as ENHRY and CDR2 as SYGVKD. The CDR3 here is CASSDVGEYSLWSNQPQHF. The CDR3 nucleotides are TGTGCCAGCAGTGATGTAGGGGAGTACTCGCTGTGGAGCAATCAGCCCCAGCATTTT.

This clonotype was seen many times. This sequence joins TRBV6-1 and TRBJ1-1, with TRBD1 as a possible D gene (5 bases). V lost 4 bases, J lost 4 bases, and 16 bases lay in between. CDR1 and CDR2 from the germline V gene are MNHNS and SASEGT. The CDR3 totals 15 residues. The CDR3 DNA follows: TGTGCCAGCAGTGTGTATCGGGGGGGTGCCACTGAAGCTTTCTTT. It encodes CASSVYRGGATEAFF.

This clonotype appeared once. This rearrangement joins TRBV5-6 to TRBJ1-1; no definite D call. The CDR3 runs 13 residues. The V gene lost 6 bases and the J gene lost 6 bases, with 15 bases spanning the gap. Germline CDR1 and CDR2: SGHDT and YYEEEE. The CDR3, as DNA: TGTGCCAGCACAGTCTTACGAGCCTCTGAAGCTTTCTTT. This codes for CASTVLRASEAFF.

This chain uses TRBV10-3 with TRBJ1-4, with TRBD1 matching 9 bases. V was pared by 3 bases and J by 6 bases, with 11 bases of the junction left unmatched. CDR3 size: 17 residues. The germline CDR1 and CDR2 sequences are ENHRY and SYGVKD. This CDR3 reads CAISEGLVGQGDEKLFF. The CDR3 DNA is TGTGCCATCAGTGAAGGGCTCGTGGGACAGGGAGATGAAAAACTGTTTTTT.

This clonotype came up many times. The V call is TRBV28, the J call TRBJ2-7; 8 nucleotides match TRBD2. J gave up 4 bases and V 5 bases, and 22 bases lay outside the gene matches. There are 19 residues in the CDR3. Germline V gene data show CDR1 as MDHEN and CDR2 as SYDVKM. The CDR3 here is CASSGGPPLREGLFYEQYF. The CDR3 coding sequence is TGTGCCAGCAGTGGCGGACCCCCTCTCCGGGAGGGCCTTTTTTACGAGCAGTACTTC.

There are many counts of this clonotype. This chain joins TRBV7-9 and TRBJ2-5, with a possible D match to TRBD1 (5 bases). The CDR3 covers 13 residues. V lost 3 bases and J lost 8, with 13 bases in between. Germline V gene lookup returns CDR1 SEHNR and CDR2 FQNEAQ (reference sequence). The CDR3 reads CASSFKGRETQYF. The CDR3 nucleotides are TGTGCCAGCAGCTTCAAGGGCAGGGAAACCCAGTACTTC. Looking up the rest from reference TRBV7-9 and TRBJ2-5 gives the full variable domain: DTGVSQNPRHKITKRGQNVTFRCDPISEHNRLYWYRQTLGQGPEFLTYFQNEAQLEKSRLLSDRFSAERPKGSFSTLEIQRTEQGDSAMYLCASSFKGRETQYFGPGTRLLVL.

This clonotype was found a few times. This chain uses TRBV5-6 with TRBJ1-1, with a weak D call TRBD1 (5 bases). The CDR3 spans 13 residues. Per the germline V gene, CDR1 is SGHDT and CDR2 is YYEEEE. V shed 0 bases and J shed 8 bases, with 11 bases lying between them. CDR3 sequence: CASSLGAGYEAFF. CDR3 DNA sequence: TGTGCCAGCAGCTTGGGGGCAGGGTACGAAGCTTTCTTT.

Ten or more counts support this clonotype. The chain has TRBV15 and TRBJ2-6; 9 bases are shared with TRBD1. CDR1 and CDR2 (germline): LNHNV, YYDKDF (reference sequence). The CDR3 is made up of 18 amino acids. Trimming cost V 1 base and J 0 bases; bases outside gene matches: 4. The CDR3 here is CATSRVRTGDSGANVLTF. The CDR3 region has the DNA TGTGCCACCAGCAGAGTGAGGACAGGGGACTCTGGGGCCAACGTCCTGACTTTC.